Presented here are 16 T cell receptor beta chains from one specimen sequenced in a study of siplizumab effects on memory and regulatory T cells. TCRdb's copy holds only in-frame clones and misses some; the assay was immunoSEQ multiplex PCR. The table shows roughly 100,000 clones, with 80% to 95% occurring only once. The sample taken for sequencing was CD4+ T cells sorted from blood. All receptors derive from a human donor in good health.

This chain links TRBV29-1 with TRBJ2-7, with 10 bases fitting TRBD2. The CDR3 covers 14 residues. Trimming at V came to 2 bases and at J to 4 bases, leaving 5 bases not matched to a gene. CDR1 and CDR2 (germline): SQVTM, ANQGSEA. This CDR3 is CSVEFSGRRYEQYF. The DNA for the CDR3 is TGCAGCGTTGAATTTAGCGGGAGGAGGTACGAGCAGTACTTC.

This chain joins TRBV5-4 and TRBJ2-2, with a weak D call TRBD2 (6 bases). The germline V and J ends were trimmed by 1 base and 4 bases, with 11 bases remaining between them. The CDR3 consists of 15 residues. Germline lookup yields CDR1 SGHNT and CDR2 YYREEE (reference sequence). In DNA form, the CDR3 reads TGTGCCAGCAGCTTGATTGTCGGGAGCACCGGGGAGCTGTTTTTT. This codes for CASSLIVGSTGELFF. Full variable domain (outside the CDR3, taken from reference TRBV5-4 and TRBJ2-2): ETGVTQSPTHLIKTRGQQVTLRCSSQSGHNTVSWYQQALGQGPQFIFQYYREEENGRGNFPPRFSGLQFPNYSSELNVNALELDDSALYLCASSLIVGSTGELFFGEGSRLTVL.

This clone appeared once. This chain uses TRBV10-1 with TRBJ2-7, with 8 bases lining up with TRBD1. The V and J ends lost 3 bases and 5 bases, in that order; junction bases with no gene match: 12. Per the germline V gene, CDR1 is WNHNN and CDR2 is SYGVQD (reference sequence). CDR3 length: 16 residues. The CDR3 loop is CASSDAQGAQVDEQYF. CDR3 nucleotides: TGCGCCAGCAGTGACGCGCAGGGGGCGCAGGTCGACGAGCAGTACTTC.

This chain joins TRBV9 and TRBJ2-1; tentative D call: TRBD2 (6 bases). The length of the CDR3 is 15 residues. The V gene's germline CDR1 is SGDLS and CDR2 YYNGEE. V lost 2 bases, J lost 8 bases, and 17 bases lay in between. The CDR3 sequence: CASSVVGGFMDEQFF. CDR3 nucleotides: TGTGCCAGCAGCGTCGTGGGGGGATTCATGGATGAGCAGTTCTTC.

The V gene is TRBV28, the J gene TRBJ2-1; D call uncertain. The CDR3 has 16 amino acids. The germline gives CDR1 MDHEN, CDR2 SYDVKM. V was trimmed by 6 bases and J by 1 base, leaving 16 bases between them. CDR3 sequence (DNA): TGTGCCAGCAGGTCTTCTCCGACCCTATCCTACAATGAGCAGTTCTTC. Encoded protein: CASRSSPTLSYNEQFF.

This chain joins TRBV18 and TRBJ1-3, with a tentative D call TRBD1 (6 bases). Germline CDR1 KGHSH, CDR2 LQKENI. The V and J ends lost 1 base and 7 bases respectively, with 17 bases between them. The CDR3 covers 16 residues. CDR3 sequence reads: CASSPLGSRGVNTIYF. CDR3 DNA sequence: TGTGCCAGCTCACCACTAGGGAGCAGGGGAGTGAACACCATATATTTT.

The chain couples TRBV19 to TRBJ2-5, with unresolved D. V was shortened by 6 bases and J by 0 bases, with 8 bases between the two germline ends. There are 13 residues in the CDR3. Germline V gives CDR1 LNHDA, CDR2 SQIVND (reference sequence). CDR3 sequence reads: CASSGSNQETQYF. The CDR3, as DNA: TGTGCCAGTAGCGGGTCTAACCAAGAGACCCAGTACTTC.

V is TRBV7-9 and J is TRBJ2-7; D is possibly TRBD2 (6 bases). V lost 2 bases to trimming and J lost 5 bases, with 7 bases between them. CDR1 and CDR2 from the germline V gene are SEHNR and FQNEAQ (reference sequence). CDR3 length: 12 residues. The CDR3, as DNA: TGTGCCAGCAGCTTATCGGGAGACGAGCAGTACTTC. Its protein is CASSLSGDEQYF.

Concerning this clone: Relative to the germline gene, one junction end is altered; a read error may explain this. V gene TRBV20-1 combines with J gene TRBJ1-2; a weak D match, TRBD1 (5 bases). The V gene's germline CDR1 is DFQATT and CDR2 SNEGSKA (reference sequence). This CDR3 is 10 amino acids long. DNA for the CDR3: TGCAGTGCTGGACGCAGGGAAGGGGCCTTC. It specifies CSAGRREGAF.

The V call is TRBV18, the J call TRBJ2-2; D gene ambiguous. The V gene lost 3 bases and the J gene lost 5 bases, with 7 bases spanning the gap. This CDR3 region has 13 residues. Germline V gene sequence: CDR1 KGHSH, CDR2 LQKENI. CDR3 nucleotide sequence: TGTGCCAGCTCACCTACTCAAACCGGGGAGCTGTTTTTT. Its translation is CASSPTQTGELFF.

The chain links TRBV7-2 to TRBJ1-4; unclear D gene. Germline V gives CDR1 SGHTA, CDR2 FQGNSA. The V and J ends lost 1 base and 8 bases respectively, with 8 bases between them. The CDR3 is 13 amino acids. The CDR3 sequence: CASSLERPEKLFF. In DNA form, the CDR3 reads TGTGCCAGCAGCTTAGAAAGACCCGAAAAACTGTTTTTT.

The gene calls are TRBV19 and TRBJ2-1; 14 bases line up with TRBD2. Germline values: CDR1 LNHDA, CDR2 SQIVND (reference sequence). CDR3 size: 18 residues. V shed 3 bases, J shed 6 bases, and the junction held 10 bases outside the gene matches. CDR3 DNA sequence: TGTGCCAGTAGTATCGGGCCGGGACTAGCGGGAGTGAGCAATGAGCAGTTCTTC. This sequence encodes CASSIGPGLAGVSNEQFF.

The genes are TRBV6-1 and TRBJ1-1; D is unclear. V was cut by 11 bases and J by 4 bases, with 14 bases left in between. The V gene's germline CDR1 is MNHNS and CDR2 SASEGT. This CDR3 comprises 12 residues. The CDR3 loop is CALLGMGTEAFF. DNA of the CDR3: TGTGCCCTTCTCGGTATGGGCACTGAAGCTTTCTTT.

The J gene is TRBJ2-1, the V gene TRBV14; possible D gene TRBD2, 5 bases. The germline V and J ends were trimmed by 2 bases and 12 bases, with 20 bases remaining between them. The CDR3 sequence is 15 residues long. The germline V gene encodes CDR1 SGHDN and CDR2 FVKESK. CDR3 nucleotides: TGTGCCAGCAGCCAACCCGGTTTCAGTCCCGAGGGGCAGTTCTTC. It encodes CASSQPGFSPEGQFF.

The rearrangement links TRBV29-1 to TRBJ2-7; D tentatively reads TRBD1 or TRBD2 (6 bases each). The CDR3 is 15 residues long. V gave up 6 bases and J gave up 4 bases, with 22 bases separating them. Germline CDR1 reads SQVTM; CDR2 reads ANQGSEA. CDR3 region: CSVGLRDEGGYEQYF. CDR3 nucleotides: TGCAGCGTCGGCCTCAGGGACGAGGGGGGATACGAGCAGTACTTC.

This sequence joins TRBV5-6 and TRBJ2-5; D gene ambiguous. The V gene's germline CDR1 is SGHDT and CDR2 YYEEEE. V lost 5 bases and J lost 4, with 9 bases in between. The CDR3 runs to 12 residues. The CDR3 bases are TGTGCCAGCAGTTCCTTTGGAGAGACCCAGTACTTC. This sequence encodes CASSSFGETQYF.